One and the same sample provided the 32 T cell receptor beta chains below, sequenced in a study of CD8 T cells in Susac syndrome. With random hexamers, roughly 0.5 to 1 ug RNA was reverse transcribed. MiXCR, applied by TCRdb to the immunoSEQ multiplex PCR reads, yields one record per CDR3 protein. The sample consists of 160,000 or so distinct CDR3 sequences, 95% of them appearing once. Sequencing was done on a sample of CD8+ T cells from PBMCs. The receptors originated from a human donor with multiple sclerosis.

This clonotype was counted a single time. The J gene is TRBJ2-7, the V gene TRBV18, with 9 nucleotides matching TRBD1. CDR1 and CDR2 (germline): KGHSH, LQKENI. The CDR3 is 16 residues long. V lost 0 bases and J lost 3; bases outside the gene matches: 6. Here the CDR3 reads CASSPPWTGEVYEQYF. The CDR3 bases are TGTGCCAGCTCACCACCCTGGACAGGGGAGGTCTACGAGCAGTACTTC. The complete variable domain, with remaining parts taken from reference TRBV18 and TRBJ2-7, reads NAGVMQNPRHLVRRRGQEARLRCSPMKGHSHVYWYRQLPEEGLKFMVYLQKENIIDESGMPKERFSAEFPKEGPSILRIQQVVRGDSAAYFCASSPPWTGEVYEQYFGPGTRLTVT.

This clonotype was seen once. The chain uses TRBV20-1 and TRBJ2-7; D uncertain. The germline gives CDR1 DFQATT, CDR2 SNEGSKA (reference sequence). The CDR3 spans 14 residues. The V gene lost 8 bases and the J gene lost 0 bases, with 17 bases spanning the gap. As DNA, the CDR3 is TGCAGTTTAAGACCCGCTGGGAACTCCTACGAGCAGTACTTC. It encodes CSLRPAGNSYEQYF.

The V and J genes are TRBV7-9 and TRBJ2-3, with D possibly being TRBD2 (5 bases). The CDR3 spans 13 residues. The germline V gene has CDR1 SEHNR and CDR2 FQNEAQ (reference sequence). The ends were cut back, 2 bases at V and 6 bases at J, with 9 bases in the middle. This chain's CDR3 is CASSLIGMDTQYF. The CDR3 nucleotides are TGTGCCAGCAGCTTAATCGGGATGGATACGCAGTATTTT.

The chain uses TRBV30 and TRBJ1-2, with TRBD1 as a possible D gene (6 bases). This CDR3 is 13 amino acids long. Trimming shortened V by 5 bases and J by 4 bases, and 14 bases separated the two germline ends. Germline CDR1 is GTSNPN and CDR2 is SVGIG (reference sequence). Here the CDR3 DNA reads TGTGCCTGGGTCGGGGGGCATGGCTATGGCTACACCTTC. Translated, it gives CAWVGGHGYGYTF.

This clonotype was found once. The V and J genes are TRBV4-1 and TRBJ1-1, with D possibly matching TRBD1 (6 bases). Trimming pared 0 bases from V and 4 bases from J, leaving 15 bases between. There are 16 residues in the CDR3. CDR1 is MGHRA and CDR2 is YSYEKL in the germline V gene. The CDR3 coding sequence is TGCGCCAGCAGCCAAGATCGGTCGGGGGCGCGCACTGAAGCTTTCTTT. This gives the protein CASSQDRSGARTEAFF.

This chain uses TRBV11-2 with TRBJ2-2, with D hard to call. Germline V lookup: CDR1 SGHAT, CDR2 FQNNGV. The V end was cut by 2 bases, the J end by 5 bases, with 9 bases between. The CDR3 spans 14 residues. CDR3 bases: TGTGCCAGCAGCTTATTCGCGAGAACCGGGGAGCTGTTTTTT. Its translation is CASSLFARTGELFF.

The V gene is TRBV5-1, the J gene TRBJ1-1; no clear D. CDR1 and CDR2 (germline): SGHRS, YFSETQ. This CDR3 is built from 15 residues. V was pared by 0 bases and J by 3 bases, with 12 bases between. The CDR3 DNA reads as TGCGCCAGCAGCTTGGCCGGGGTGGAGGACACTGAAGCTTTCTTT. It encodes CASSLAGVEDTEAFF. The whole variable domain, remainder taken from reference TRBV5-1 and TRBJ1-1, is KAGVTQTPRYLIKTRGQQVTLSCSPISGHRSVSWYQQTPGQGLQFLFEYFSETQRNKGNFPGRFSGRQFSNSRSEMNVSTLELGDSALYLCASSLAGVEDTEAFFGQGTRLTVV.

The rearrangement links TRBV27 to TRBJ1-6, with no clear D. Trimming removed 2 bases from V and 10 bases from J, with 18 bases in between. The germline V gene encodes CDR1 MNHEY and CDR2 SMNVEV (reference sequence). The length of the CDR3 is 16 residues. Written as DNA, the CDR3 is TGTGCCAGCAGTTTAACGTCCGACCCCCCGGGGTCACCCCTCCACTTT. Amino acids: CASSLTSDPPGSPLHF.

This clonotype was detected only once. The chain employs TRBV29-1 and TRBJ2-1, with D maybe TRBD1 (6 bases). The CDR3 covers 15 residues. With 1 base removed from V and 3 bases from J, the gap between germline ends came to 13 bases. Germline CDR1 reads SQVTM; CDR2 reads ANQGSEA. The CDR3 here is CSVEGGRAVYNEQFF. The DNA of the CDR3 is TGCAGCGTTGAAGGGGGGCGGGCCGTCTACAATGAGCAGTTCTTC.

The rearrangement uses TRBV20-1 and TRBJ1-2; D is unclear. CDR3 length: 14 amino acids. Per the germline V gene, CDR1 is DFQATT and CDR2 is SNEGSKA (reference sequence). Trimming cost V 0 bases and J 4 bases, with 12 bases left between them. This chain's CDR3 is CSARDGFGVYGYTF. The CDR3 DNA follows: TGCAGTGCTAGAGATGGGTTTGGGGTCTATGGCTACACCTTC.

This clonotype was recorded once. The chain combines TRBV2 with TRBJ2-7; 8 nucleotides line up with TRBD2. The CDR3 loop spans 15 amino acids. V was pared by 3 bases and J by 5 bases, with 9 bases of the junction left unmatched. Germline CDR1 SNHLY, CDR2 FYNNEI. CDR3 in DNA: TGTGCCAGCAGTGACCCACTAGCGGAGCACCACGAGCAGTACTTC. Translating it yields CASSDPLAEHHEQYF.

The V gene is TRBV5-1, the J gene TRBJ1-2; TRBD1 matches 7 bases. The CDR3 runs 15 residues. Germline CDR1 reads SGHRS; CDR2 reads YFSETQ. Unmatched junction bases numbered 2, after V lost 0 bases and J lost 0 bases. CDR3 loop: CASSLDRGSNYGYTF. The CDR3 bases are TGCGCCAGCAGCTTGGACAGGGGATCTAACTATGGCTACACCTTC. Full variable domain (remainder filled in from reference TRBV5-1 and TRBJ1-2): KAGVTQTPRYLIKTRGQQVTLSCSPISGHRSVSWYQQTPGQGLQFLFEYFSETQRNKGNFPGRFSGRQFSNSRSEMNVSTLELGDSALYLCASSLDRGSNYGYTFGSGTRLTVV.

The rearrangement joins TRBV30 to TRBJ2-3; either TRBD1 or TRBD2 may supply D (5 bases each). CDR3 length equals 15 residues. V lost 1 base to trimming and J lost 2 bases, with 13 bases between them. The germline V gene encodes CDR1 GTSNPN and CDR2 SVGIG (reference sequence). CDR3 nucleotides: TGTGCCTGGAGTGCCTCAGGGACCCACACAGATACGCAGTATTTT. Its protein is CAWSASGTHTDTQYF.

V usage is TRBV25-1 and J usage is TRBJ2-2; the D is unclear. Germline V gives CDR1 MGHDK, CDR2 SYGVNS. V gave up 4 bases and J gave up 1 base, with 4 bases separating them. The CDR3 has 13 amino acids. In DNA form, the CDR3 reads TGTGCCAGCAGTGGGCGGAACACCGGGGAGCTGTTTTTT. It codes for CASSGRNTGELFF.

The rearrangement joins TRBV16 to TRBJ1-5; D remains unclear. V was pared by 5 bases and J by 7 bases, with 9 bases between. Germline V gene sequence: CDR1 KGHSY, CDR2 FQNENV. CDR3 length: 12 amino acids. CDR3 region: CASSDPGQPQHF. CDR3 nucleotide sequence: TGTGCCAGCAGCGACCCTGGCCAGCCCCAGCATTTT.

This clonotype was detected once. The rearrangement links TRBV3-1 to TRBJ1-6; possibly TRBD1 for D (6 bases). V was cut by 0 bases and J by 7 bases, with 16 bases left in between. This CDR3 contains 17 residues. Germline CDR1 and CDR2: LGHDT and YNNKEL (reference sequence). The CDR3 region is CASSQESTGTPNSPLHF. Here the CDR3 DNA reads TGTGCCAGCAGCCAAGAGAGTACCGGGACACCCAATTCACCCCTCCACTTT.

The chain carries TRBV20-1 and TRBJ2-7, with 9 bases lining up with TRBD2. CDR3 length: 14 residues. V gave up 0 bases and J gave up 2 bases; unmatched junction bases: 2. CDR1 and CDR2 from the germline V gene are DFQATT and SNEGSKA (reference sequence). The CDR3 loop is CSARDRTSAYEQYF. The CDR3 nucleotides read TGCAGTGCTAGAGATCGGACTAGCGCCTACGAGCAGTACTTC.

The J gene is TRBJ2-3, the V gene TRBV12-5; D not resolved. This CDR3 has 14 amino acids. V was pared by 6 bases and J by 6 bases, with 16 bases between. Germline values: CDR1 LGHNT, CDR2 FRNRAP. CDR3: CASGLDGFLDTQYF. For the CDR3, the DNA is TGTGCTAGTGGCCTCGACGGGTTTCTGGATACGCAGTATTTT.

The chain has TRBV6-6 and TRBJ1-5, with TRBD1 identical over 7 bases. V lost 0 bases to trimming and J lost 0 bases; unmatched junction nucleotides: 2. CDR3 length: 16 amino acids. CDR1 and CDR2 (germline): MNHNY, SVGAGI (reference sequence). The CDR3 here is CASSYSSGGSNQPQHF. The CDR3 DNA follows: TGTGCCAGCAGTTACTCTTCAGGGGGTAGCAATCAGCCCCAGCATTTT.

The gene calls are TRBV20-1 and TRBJ1-2, with D perhaps matching TRBD1 (6 bases). The germline V gene encodes CDR1 DFQATT and CDR2 SNEGSKA (reference sequence). V shed 5 bases and J shed 4 bases, with 26 bases lying between them. The CDR3 runs 17 residues. The DNA for the CDR3 is TGCAGTGCTCGACTACGGACAGCCTGGGGGTTTAGCTATGGCTACACCTTC. This translates into CSARLRTAWGFSYGYTF.

The chain has TRBV4-1 and TRBJ1-2; 7 bases fit TRBD1. CDR1 is MGHRA and CDR2 is YSYEKL in the germline V gene. There are 16 residues in the CDR3. Germline trimming cut 1 base from V and 4 bases from J; bases unmatched to any gene: 9. The CDR3 region is CASSQAPATGLYGYTF. DNA for the CDR3: TGCGCCAGCAGCCAAGCCCCAGCGACAGGGCTCTATGGCTACACCTTC.

This chain joins TRBV2 and TRBJ1-2; weak D call: TRBD1 (5 bases). Between the trimmed V and J ends, which lost 7 bases and 7 bases, there was a span of 13 bases. The germline CDR1 and CDR2 sequences are SNHLY and FYNNEI. The CDR3 covers 12 residues. CDR3 bases: TGTGCCAGCAAGGGGAGCGTCGGTGGCTACACCTTC. It encodes CASKGSVGGYTF.

The rearrangement uses TRBV7-9 and TRBJ2-1; D not certain. The germline V gene has CDR1 SEHNR and CDR2 FQNEAQ (reference sequence). Trimming shortened V by 7 bases and J by 7 bases, and 8 bases separated the two germline ends. This CDR3 has 11 amino acids. The CDR3: CASTAQNEQFF. CDR3 nucleotides: TGTGCCAGCACCGCGCAAAATGAGCAGTTCTTC. The whole variable domain, remainder taken from reference TRBV7-9 and TRBJ2-1, is DTGVSQNPRHKITKRGQNVTFRCDPISEHNRLYWYRQTLGQGPEFLTYFQNEAQLEKSRLLSDRFSAERPKGSFSTLEIQRTEQGDSAMYLCASTAQNEQFFGPGTRLTVL.

In its sample, this clonotype was seen once. The gene calls are TRBV3-1 and TRBJ2-1; D may be TRBD1 (6 bases). The CDR3 loop spans 18 amino acids. In germline, CDR1 is LGHDT, CDR2 YNNKEL (reference sequence). V lost 1 base and J 3 bases, leaving 19 bases between the germline ends. In DNA form, the CDR3 reads TGTGCCAGCAGCCAAGCCAGGCCGGGACAAACCATCTACAATGAGCAGTTCTTC. Its translation is CASSQARPGQTIYNEQFF.

This rearrangement joins TRBV14 to TRBJ1-2; D not certain. This CDR3 has 13 amino acids. The V end was cut by 1 base, the J end by 5 bases, with 8 bases between. CDR1 SGHDN and CDR2 FVKESK come from the germline V gene. Written as DNA, the CDR3 is TGTGCCAGCAGCCAAGCACTGACATATGGCTACACCTTC. As protein: CASSQALTYGYTF. Based on the CDR3 plus reference TRBV14 and TRBJ1-2, the full variable domain is EAGVTQFPSHSVIEKGQTVTLRCDPISGHDNLYWYRRVMGKEIKFLLHFVKESKQDESGMPNNRFLAERTGGTYSTLKVQPAELEDSGVYFCASSQALTYGYTFGSGTRLTVV.

The V call is TRBV28, the J call TRBJ2-7, with 7 bases that match TRBD1. The CDR3 is 14 residues long. Germline lookup yields CDR1 MDHEN and CDR2 SYDVKM. Unmatched junction bases numbered 7, after V lost 3 bases and J lost 5 bases. In nucleotides, the CDR3 is TGTGCCAGCAGTTTGGCCAGGGGGATTGACGAGCAGTACTTC. It yields the protein CASSLARGIDEQYF.

The V gene is TRBV27, the J gene TRBJ1-2, with a possible D match to TRBD1 (6 bases). The V and J ends lost 3 bases and 4 bases respectively, with 9 bases between them. The germline V gene has CDR1 MNHEY and CDR2 SMNVEV (reference sequence). The CDR3 totals 13 residues. CDR3 bases: TGTGCCAGCAGTTTTGGACAGCGCTATGGCTACACCTTC. This translates into CASSFGQRYGYTF.

The chain recombines TRBV13 with TRBJ1-2; TRBD1 might be the D (5 bases). The germline V gene has CDR1 PRHDT and CDR2 FYEKMQ (reference sequence). Trimming took 2 bases from V and 6 from J, leaving 13 bases between them. The CDR3 sequence is 14 residues long. The CDR3 nucleotides are TGTGCCAGCAGCTTATCGAGGACATATGATGGCTACACCTTC. This gives the protein CASSLSRTYDGYTF.

This chain uses TRBV11-2 with TRBJ2-3; a possible D gene is TRBD2 (6 bases). Between the trimmed V and J ends, which lost 4 bases and 2 bases, there was a span of 13 bases. The CDR3 spans 15 residues. Per germline, CDR1 SGHAT and CDR2 FQNNGV. CDR3 residues: CASSSLRGLTDTQYF. The CDR3, as DNA: TGTGCCAGCAGCTCTCTCCGGGGACTCACAGATACGCAGTATTTT.

V gene TRBV29-1 combines with J gene TRBJ2-3; 9 bases agree with TRBD2. J was trimmed by 0 bases and V by 5 bases; bases with no gene match: 0. Germline loops: CDR1 SQVTM, CDR2 ANQGSEA. This CDR3 spans 13 amino acids. CDR3 nucleotide sequence: TGCAGCGTTCTAGCGGGGAGCACAGATACGCAGTATTTT. It is translated as CSVLAGSTDTQYF.

V and J are TRBV12-3 or TRBV12-4 and TRBJ1-5; 7 nucleotides match TRBD1. Trimming cost V 6 bases and J 0 bases; bases outside gene matches: 14. The CDR3 totals 18 residues. The CDR3, as DNA: TGTGCCAGCAGCTCCGATTACAGGGGCGAGTATAGCAATCAGCCCCAGCATTTT. Its protein is CASSSDYRGEYSNQPQHF.

The chain links TRBV13 to TRBJ2-5; no firm D call. Germline CDR1 PRHDT, CDR2 FYEKMQ (reference sequence). This CDR3 has 12 amino acids. The germline V and J ends were trimmed by 4 bases and 5 bases, with 8 bases remaining between them. The CDR3 DNA follows: TGTGCCAGCAGCTCATTATCGGAGACCCAGTACTTC. Its translation is CASSSLSETQYF.